A selection of T cell receptor beta chains follows, all from one sample in a study of CD8+CD57+ T cells in acquired aplastic anemia. TCRdb independently ran MiXCR on the reads; one entry per CDR3 protein. The sample yields about 160,000 distinct CDR3 sequences, around 48% seen once. Sequencing was done on a sample of sorted CD4+, CD8+, or CD8+CD57+ T cells (not recorded which) from PBMCs. All receptors derive from a human donor with aplastic anemia. The CDR3 runs from the conserved cysteine through the conserved F or W. Fields, in order: J gene, D gene, clone size, V gene, CDR3 DNA, CDR3 protein. A D gene is named only where the DNA matches it firmly. Rows may omit the clone size; those that give it use once, few, many or a size class.

J: TRBJ2-7
D: TRBD1
size: .
V: TRBV19
DNA: TGTGCCAGTAGTATTAGGACAGGGACGGGCGAGCAGTACTTC
CDR3: CASSIRTGTGEQYF

J: TRBJ1-1
D: TRBD1
size: .
V: TRBV10-1
DNA: TGCGCCAGCAGTGTACTAGGACAGGGGAACACTGAAGCTTTCTTT
CDR3: CASSVLGQGNTEAFF

J: TRBJ1-1
D: .
size: few
V: TRBV30
DNA: TGTGCCTGGAGACTTTCTCTTAAGGGGAACACTGAAGTTTTCTTT
CDR3: CAWRLSLKGNTEVFF

J: TRBJ2-7
D: .
size: few
V: TRBV30
DNA: TGTGCCTGGGAACCCGGGGCCAGGGGGCAGTACTTC
CDR3: CAWEPGARGQYF

J: TRBJ1-1
D: .
size: few
V: TRBV6-5
DNA: TGTGCCAGCAGTTACGCCCGCACCGGGTCTACGAACACTGAAGCTTTCTTT
CDR3: CASSYARTGSTNTEAFF

J: TRBJ2-1
D: .
size: .
V: TRBV24-1
DNA: TGTGCCACCAGTGATTTGGGGGCGACCTACAATGAGCAGTTCTTC
CDR3: CATSDLGATYNEQFF

J: TRBJ1-2
D: .
size: .
V: TRBV30
DNA: TGTGCCTGGCGGGGGTCCCTAGGTGGCTACACCTTC
CDR3: CAWRGSLGGYTF

J: TRBJ1-2
D: .
size: few
V: TRBV5-6
DNA: TGTGCCAGCAGTTACGAACCGGGACACAACAACTATGGCTACACCTTC
CDR3: CASSYEPGHNNYGYTF

J: TRBJ2-1
D: .
size: many
V: TRBV9
DNA: TGTGCCAGCAGCGTAACCGATGTTCCCTACAATGAGCAGTTCTTC
CDR3: CASSVTDVPYNEQFF

J: TRBJ2-1
D: TRBD2
size: .
V: TRBV5-1
DNA: TGCGCCAGCAGCTTGGTCTCAGCGGGAGTTCGGGAGCAGGTCTTC
CDR3: CASSLVSAGVREQVF

J: TRBJ2-5
D: TRBD2
size: many
V: TRBV7-2
DNA: TGTGCCAGCAGCTTTCGGGTGGCGGGAGTGGGAGAGACCCAGTACTTC
CDR3: CASSFRVAGVGETQYF